This TCR beta chain derives from a study of blood T cell repertoires in COVID-19. Original methodology: From reference gene primer amplification, estimates of nucleated cell counts were derived. The repertoire was sequenced with immunoSEQ multiplex PCR; TCRdb's copy has only in-frame clones and lacks some. V and J calls and clone size follow that table, whereas D and trimming were derived from the DNA. Of roughly 56,000 clones in the sample, 75% to 90% were seen once. V gave up 1 base and J gave up 3 bases, with 12 bases separating them. The germline CDR1 and CDR2 sequences are KGHSH and LQKENI. The CDR3 contains 15 residues.

The chain couples TRBV18 to TRBJ1-1; no clear D gene. The material sequenced was peripheral blood. The TCR originated in a human donor in a cohort sampled during active COVID-19. Here the CDR3 DNA reads TGTGCCAGCTCACCACTTCCGGGAGTCGACACTGAAGCTTTCTTT. Translating it yields CASSPLPGVDTEAFF. Full variable domain (rest looked up from reference TRBV18 and TRBJ1-1): NAGVMQNPRHLVRRRGQEARLRCSPMKGHSHVYWYRQLPEEGLKFMVYLQKENIIDESGMPKERFSAEFPKEGPSILRIQQVVRGDSAAYFCASSPLPGVDTEAFFGQGTRLTVV.